This T cell receptor beta chain was sequenced for a study of cytomegalovirus exposure and HLA in healthy donors. 60 Vbeta and 13 Jbeta primers were used in PCR. The data were produced by immunoSEQ multiplex PCR, yet TCRdb's version contains in-frame clones alone and is incomplete. This table has 100,000 to 150,000 clones, roughly four fifths appearing once. The CDR3 has 16 residues. The J segment lost 8 bases and the V segment lost 0 bases, leaving 8 bases of the junction unmatched. Germline V gives CDR1 MNHEY, CDR2 SVGAGI. To note about this clone: Antigen specificity is unknown.

Study findings and constraints: When presence/absence was analysed, sequencing depth was taken to be roughly uniform across donors. Sequence variants that were highly shared formed a cluster that was likely a sequencing artifact. When a later analysis compared HLA-associated TCR beta chains with equally common others, the HLA-associated chains turned out to be more clonally expanded and to have lower generation probabilities. There were about 160 TCR beta chains listed as cytomegalovirus-associated.

This chain connects TRBV6-5 to TRBJ2-1; 9 positions match TRBD1. The sample comprised PBMCs. This TCR came from a woman aged 45-65 years in good health and CMV-seronegative. The CDR3 loop is CASSYSWDRAGYEQFF. The DNA for the CDR3 is TGTGCCAGCAGTTACTCGTGGGACAGGGCAGGGTATGAGCAGTTCTTC.